This T cell receptor beta chain comes out of a study of blood T cell repertoires in COVID-19 (dated by TCRdb to 2018 to 2020). At the level of the whole study: Collaborator samples came from the United States, Italy and Spain and covered acute and convalescent phases of COVID-19. The material from the prospective study consisted of cDNA or gDNA derived from T cells, B-cell-depleted T cells, or PBMCs. Subjects who had been exposed to COVID-19, were actively infected with it, or had recovered from it provided the deeply sampled blood TCRbeta repertoires that made up the dataset. A freely available public database, intended as a resource for researchers studying the immune response to SARS-CoV-2, is where the repertoires were released. Samples came from the ongoing ImmuneRACE study (first 160 participants) plus 1,254 subjects from 6 global collaborators. A de-identified subject ID, COVID-19 status, age in years and sex were almost always included in the sample metadata. Where available, HLA class I and class II types were obtained from metadata supplied by the sample provider rather than from assay-based typing.

A remark on this clone: Its antigen remains unidentified. Per-base qualities were not stored, and no clone one base away is much larger.

Beyond this particular receptor, the publication reports: The quantity of clinical and demographic metadata differed by source and by participant and was supplied without curation.

The germline V gene provides CDR1 SGHRS and CDR2 YFSETQ. CDR3 length: 14 amino acids, cysteine to phenylalanine. This entry keeps only the CDR3 DNA: 42 bases, framed from base 1. Germline trimming: 7 bases from V, 1 base from J; junction bases outside gene matches: 3. One collaborating source in Seattle enrolled patients during active infection and followed them longitudinally through the course of disease. Each collaborating institution followed its own protocols to collect whole blood in K2EDTA tubes. For TCRbeta analysis, collaborators shipped samples in one of three forms: frozen whole blood, isolated PBMCs, or DNA extracted from either of those sample types. The immunoSEQ Assay, a bias-controlled multiplex PCR, was used to amplify TCRbeta CDR3 regions from genomic DNA. Regarding the original processing steps: The number of nucleated cells in each sample was estimated by amplification of reference gene primers within the assay. Sequence reads were collapsed and filtered to measure the absolute abundance of every unique TCRbeta CDR3 rearrangement. For each sample, productive Simpson clonality was calculated as the square root of Simpson's diversity index over productive rearrangements. TCRdb took this table from immuneACCESS and kept in-frame rearrangements with V and J called. Such tables lack part of the clones; where checked against another copy, unresolved V genes explain under half of the gap, and the rest is unexplained. Clonal size and the V and J genes are those of that table, whereas D and trimming came from the DNA. The sample includes 250,000 to 350,000 clones, with 88% observed a single time. The ten largest clonotypes hold around 10% of the sample.

The sample consisted of peripheral blood. The chain couples TRBV5-1 to TRBJ2-5; 11 central bases correspond to TRBD2. This receptor was obtained from a woman in her 30s with COVID-19, enrolled during active disease. The nucleotides read TGCGCCAGCGGCACTAGCGGGGGCCAAGAGACCCAGTACTTC. This codes for CASGTSGGQETQYF.